The clone carrying this TCR beta chain was observed a single time. Its matching antigen is unknown. PCR amplification relied on 60 Vbeta primers (plus 13 Jbeta primers). The assay was immunoSEQ multiplex PCR, and TCRdb's table has in-frame clones only and misses some. The table lists around 120,000 clones, 65% to 90% of them singletons. The data are from a study of cytomegalovirus exposure and HLA in healthy donors. Study at large: An earlier analysis identified approximately 120 million unique TCR beta sequences in about 179 million T cells. An early data release held some 89 million unique TCRs from HLA-typed donors. Whole-study results and caveats: The study recorded 150 to 200 TCR beta chains that were cytomegalovirus-associated. Relative to the roughly 640-donor mean, N-insertions were reportedly fewer in an Asian-associated ancestry cluster in a later analysis.

The material sequenced was PBMCs. The source is a man aged 45-65 years in good health and CMV-seronegative.

This CDR3 reads CSVEGQGIVTYNEQFF. In DNA form, the CDR3 reads TGCAGCGTCGAGGGACAGGGGATAGTGACCTACAATGAGCAGTTCTTC. This chain connects TRBV29-1 to TRBJ2-1; 10 nucleotides match TRBD1. Germline-derived CDR1 and CDR2 are SQVTM and ANQGSEA. With 6 bases clipped from V and 2 bases from J, the junction kept 10 bases outside the gene matches. This CDR3 is 16 amino acids long.